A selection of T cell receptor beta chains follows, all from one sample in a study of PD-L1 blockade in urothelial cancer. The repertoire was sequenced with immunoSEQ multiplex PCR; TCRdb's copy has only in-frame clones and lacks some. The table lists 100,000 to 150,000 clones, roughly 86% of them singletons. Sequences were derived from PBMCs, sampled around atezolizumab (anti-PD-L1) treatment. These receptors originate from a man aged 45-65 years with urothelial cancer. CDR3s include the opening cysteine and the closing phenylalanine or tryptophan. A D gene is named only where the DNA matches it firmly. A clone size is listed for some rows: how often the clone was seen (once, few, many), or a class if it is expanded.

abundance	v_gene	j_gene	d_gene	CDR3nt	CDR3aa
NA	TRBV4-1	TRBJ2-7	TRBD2	TGCGCCAGCAGCCAAGAAGCCATTAGCGGGATGGCTTACGAGCAGTACTTC	CASSQEAISGMAYEQYF
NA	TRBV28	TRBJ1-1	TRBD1	TGTGCCAGCAGTCCCGACAGGGCGACTGAAGCTTTCTTT	CASSPDRATEAFF
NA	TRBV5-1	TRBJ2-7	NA	TGCGCCAGCAGCGGAGGGGTGGCCGAGCAGTACTTC	CASSGGVAEQYF
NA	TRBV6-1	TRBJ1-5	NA	TGTGCCAGCAGCTCCGGGACATCTCATCAGCCCCAGCATTTT	CASSSGTSHQPQHF
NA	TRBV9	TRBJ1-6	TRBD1	TGTGCCAGCAGCGTAGGAGGGGACAGGGGTTATAGCTCCTATAATTCACCCCTCCACTTT	CASSVGGDRGYSSYNSPLHF
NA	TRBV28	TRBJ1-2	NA	TGTGCCAGCAGTTTATACAGTGACTATGGCTACACCTTC	CASSLYSDYGYTF
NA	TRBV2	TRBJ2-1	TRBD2	TGTGCCAGCAGGCCTCTAGCGGGAGGGCCGGGTGAGCAGTTCTTC	CASRPLAGGPGEQFF
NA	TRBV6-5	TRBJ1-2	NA	TGTGCCAGCAGCCCTGGGGCCAACTATGGCTACACCTTC	CASSPGANYGYTF
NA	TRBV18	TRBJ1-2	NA	TGTGCCAGCTCACCACCGGACAGCTATGGCTACACCTTC	CASSPPDSYGYTF
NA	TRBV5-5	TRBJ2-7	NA	TGTGCCAGCAGCTTGGATGACACAACCCTCTCCTACGAGCAGTACTTC	CASSLDDTTLSYEQYF
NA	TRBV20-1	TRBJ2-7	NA	TGCAGTGCTAGCGCTCGGGGCGAGCAGTACTTC	CSASARGEQYF
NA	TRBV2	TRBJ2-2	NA	TGTGCCAGCAGGACAGGGAACACCGGGGAGCTGTTTTTT	CASRTGNTGELFF
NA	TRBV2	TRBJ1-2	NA	TGTGCCAGCAGTGGGGGAAGGGGCGCCTATGGCTACACCTTC	CASSGGRGAYGYTF
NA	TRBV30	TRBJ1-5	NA	TGTGCCTGGAACGGGAGATACAATCAGCCCCAGCATTTT	CAWNGRYNQPQHF
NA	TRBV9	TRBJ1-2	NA	TGTGCCAGCAGCGCACTCGGGGGGGGGACCTATGGCTACACCTTC	CASSALGGGTYGYTF
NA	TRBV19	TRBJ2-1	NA	NA	CASTSGSGYNEQFF
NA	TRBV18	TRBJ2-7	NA	TGTGCCAGCTCACCCCAAGACTTCGAGCAGTACTTC	CASSPQDFEQYF
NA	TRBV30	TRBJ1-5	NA	TGTGCCTTGAACCCGGCAGGGGAGCGCAATCAGCCCCAGCATTTT	CALNPAGERNQPQHF
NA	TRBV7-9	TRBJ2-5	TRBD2	TGTGCCAGCTCCCAAGCGGGGTCCCAAGAGACCCAGTACTTC	CASSQAGSQETQYF
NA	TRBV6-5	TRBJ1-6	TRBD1	TGTGCCAGCAGACCTCCGGGACAGATTAATTCACCCCTCCACTTT	CASRPPGQINSPLHF
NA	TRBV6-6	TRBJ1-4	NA	TGTGCCAGCACTCAAACCCCCAGTGGAAAACTGTTTTTT	CASTQTPSGKLFF
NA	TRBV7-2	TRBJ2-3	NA	TGTGCCAGCAGCTTAGCGCTCGGCGGTTTCGGGGCAGATACGCAGTATTTT	CASSLALGGFGADTQYF
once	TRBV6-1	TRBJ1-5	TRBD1	TGTGCCAGCAGTACAGGGGGGACTAGCAATCAGCCCCAGCATTTT	CASSTGGTSNQPQHF
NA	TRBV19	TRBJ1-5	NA	TGTGCCAGTAGTCCCTGGGGGCAAGGGAATCAGCCCCAGCATTTT	CASSPWGQGNQPQHF
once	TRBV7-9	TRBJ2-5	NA	TGTGCCAGCAACACCTTTGGGCTAGCCCCCGTGACCCAGTACTTC	CASNTFGLAPVTQYF
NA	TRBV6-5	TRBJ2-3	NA	TGTGCCAGCAGTTCCCTAGGGGGGGTTGTCACAGATACGCAGTATTTT	CASSSLGGVVTDTQYF
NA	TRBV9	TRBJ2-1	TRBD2	TGTGCCAGCAGCGTAGCTGGAGGGACTAGCGGGAGGGGTAGCTCCTACAATGAGCAGTTCTTC	CASSVAGGTSGRGSSYNEQFF
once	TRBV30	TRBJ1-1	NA	TGTGCCTGGAGTGTAAGGGGTGAAGCTTTCTTT	CAWSVRGEAFF
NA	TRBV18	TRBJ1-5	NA	TGTGCCAGCTCACGAATCGGGGGTAGTGAGCCCCAGCATTTT	CASSRIGGSEPQHF
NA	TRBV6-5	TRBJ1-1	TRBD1	TGTGCCAGCAGGGAGGGACAGACGGCTGAAGCTTTCTTT	CASREGQTAEAFF
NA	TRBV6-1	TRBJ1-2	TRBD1	TGTGCCAGCAGTGAACGGCCAGGGGGCGGTCGCGGCTACACCTTC	CASSERPGGGRGYTF
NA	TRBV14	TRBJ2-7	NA	TGTGCCAGCAGCCAAAGCGGCTACGAGCAGTACTTC	CASSQSGYEQYF
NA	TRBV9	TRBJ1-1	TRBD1	TGTGCCAGCAGCGTACTACAGGGGGCAGACACTGAAGCTTTCTTT	CASSVLQGADTEAFF
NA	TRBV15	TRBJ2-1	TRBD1	TGTGCCACCAGCAGAGACCCCAGGGGGCCTTACAATGAGCAGTTCTTC	CATSRDPRGPYNEQFF
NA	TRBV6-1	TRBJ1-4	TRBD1	TGTGCCAGCAGTGAAAGGAGGTTGGGACAGAATAATGAAAAACTGTTTTTT	CASSERRLGQNNEKLFF
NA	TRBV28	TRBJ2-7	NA	TGTGCCAGCACGGGCAGGGTCTACGAGCAGTACTTC	CASTGRVYEQYF
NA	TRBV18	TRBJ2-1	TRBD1	TGTGCCAGCTCACCGGAGACAGGGGGTATAGGTGAGCAGTTCTTC	CASSPETGGIGEQFF
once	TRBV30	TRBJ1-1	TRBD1	TGTGCCTGGTCCGACAGGGCAGCTGAAGCTTTCTTT	CAWSDRAAEAFF
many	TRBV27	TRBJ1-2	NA	TGTGCCAGCAGTCCCTCCCCCGGTAGCTATGGCTACACCTTC	CASSPSPGSYGYTF
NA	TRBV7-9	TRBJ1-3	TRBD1	TGTGCCAGCAGTACAGGGGCTGGAAACACCATATATTTT	CASSTGAGNTIYF
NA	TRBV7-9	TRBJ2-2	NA	TGTGCCAGCAGCTTTGGAGAAAAGACGGGGAGCAGAGGCGGGGAGCTGTTTTTT	CASSFGEKTGSRGGELFF
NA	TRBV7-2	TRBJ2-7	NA	TGTGCCAGCAGCCAAAAAACCAACTCCGCCCTCGAGCAGTACTTC	CASSQKTNSALEQYF
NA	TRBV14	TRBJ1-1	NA	TGTGCCAGCAGCCTACAGGCTGTCACTGAAGCTTTCTTT	CASSLQAVTEAFF
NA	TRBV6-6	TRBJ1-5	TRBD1	TGTGCCAGCAGTTACCCGACAGGGGGCGTCAATCAGCCCCAGCATTTT	CASSYPTGGVNQPQHF
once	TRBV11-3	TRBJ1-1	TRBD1	TGTGCCAGCAGCAAGACAGGGTCCAGCACTGAAGCTTTCTTT	CASSKTGSSTEAFF
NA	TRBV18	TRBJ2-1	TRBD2	TGTGCCAGCTCACCGATGACGACTAGCGGATACTCCTACAATGAGCAGTTCTTC	CASSPMTTSGYSYNEQFF
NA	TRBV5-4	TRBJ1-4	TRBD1	TGTGCCAGCAGCTCGACAGGGGGCAGTGAAAAACTGTTTTTT	CASSSTGGSEKLFF
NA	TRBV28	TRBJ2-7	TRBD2	TGTGCCAGCACCCTGGGGGGGGTAAGGGAGCAGTACTTC	CASTLGGVREQYF
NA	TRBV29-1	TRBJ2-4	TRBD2	TGCAGCGTGCGAGCTAGCGGGAGCTCGAACATTCAGTACTTC	CSVRASGSSNIQYF
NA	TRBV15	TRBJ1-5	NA	TGTGCCACCAGCCGCACGGGGAGAAGCAATCAGCCCCAGCATTTT	CATSRTGRSNQPQHF